Listed here are 19 T cell receptor beta chains from one sample, sequenced in a study of radiotherapy plus CTLA-4 blockade in lung cancer (dated by TCRdb to the late 2010s). The method behind the library was the immunoSEQ multiplex PCR assay. What TCRdb holds here is the immuneACCESS table cut down to in-frame rearrangements. Part of the clones is not present; checked against another copy, under half of the missing clones reflect an unresolved V gene, and the others are unexplained. This sample lists 45,000 to 55,000 clones; about 88% were detected once. The ten largest account for about 7.2% of the sample. Sequenced here: peripheral blood, sampled from a patient treated with radiotherapy plus ipilimumab. The receptor set was obtained from a human donor with non-small cell lung cancer whose response to radiotherapy plus ipilimumab could not be evaluated.

The rearrangement links TRBV6-1 to TRBJ1-1, with no clear D. V dropped 7 bases and J dropped 1 base, with 16 bases sitting between them. The germline V gene encodes CDR1 MNHNS and CDR2 SASEGT. The CDR3 has 15 amino acids. The CDR3 loop reads CASTISVTANTEAFF. CDR3 sequence (DNA): TGTGCCAGCACCATTTCGGTAACAGCGAACACTGAAGCTTTCTTT.

This clone was recorded once. J is TRBJ1-5 and V is TRBV4-3; D ambiguous. The CDR3 is 15 residues long. Germline loops: CDR1 LGHNA, CDR2 YSLEER. Deletions cut 0 bases from V and 10 bases from J, with 16 bases between. The CDR3 is CASSQDVGGISPQHF. CDR3 bases: TGCGCCAGCAGCCAAGACGTGGGAGGAATCAGTCCCCAGCATTTT.

This clone was found once. The rearrangement uses TRBV27 and TRBJ1-1, with a tentative D call TRBD1 (5 bases). Trimming removed 5 bases from V and 5 bases from J, with 12 bases in between. CDR1 and CDR2 from the germline V gene are MNHEY and SMNVEV (reference sequence). This CDR3 is 13 amino acids long. The CDR3 loop is CASSVGRLTEAFF. For the CDR3, the DNA is TGTGCCAGCAGTGTGGGGCGCCTGACTGAAGCTTTCTTT.

The V call is TRBV7-8, the J call TRBJ1-1; D not resolved. This CDR3 comprises 14 residues. Trimming shortened V by 0 bases and J by 1 base, and 6 bases separated the two germline ends. Germline V gene sequence: CDR1 SGHVS, CDR2 FQNEAQ. This CDR3 reads CASSLASGNTEAFF. CDR3 DNA sequence: TGTGCCAGCAGCTTAGCGTCGGGGAACACTGAAGCTTTCTTT.

This chain joins TRBV21-1 and TRBJ2-6; the D call TRBD1 from the table was never checked on the DNA. TRBV21-1 constitutes a pseudogene. The CDR3 sequence is 20 residues long. CDR3 amino acids: CASSKRSRGTGERGANVLTF. The CDR3, as DNA: TGTGCCAGCAGCAAAAGATCAAGGGGGACAGGGGAACGTGGGGCCAACGTCCTGACTTTC.

The chain employs TRBV11-3 and TRBJ2-2, with TRBD1 identical over 7 bases. There are 17 residues in the CDR3. V lost 5 bases to trimming and J lost 0 bases; unmatched junction nucleotides: 9. Germline V gene data show CDR1 as SGHNT and CDR2 as YENEEA. The CDR3 sequence: CASSLGRQGANTGELFF. CDR3 nucleotides: TGTGCCAGCAGCCTAGGACGACAGGGCGCGAACACCGGGGAGCTGTTTTTT.

The sample holds a few counts of this clone. The chain joins TRBV4-3 to TRBJ1-3; 9 nucleotides match TRBD1. Losses at the gene ends were 0 bases for V and 0 bases for J; bases not matched to a gene: 6. Germline CDR1 LGHNA, CDR2 YSLEER. The CDR3 loop spans 18 amino acids. The CDR3, as DNA: TGCGCCAGCAGCCAAGACTCCTCGACAGGGGGCTCTGGAAACACCATATATTTT. This translates into CASSQDSSTGGSGNTIYF.

This clone was observed a handful of times. The V and J genes are TRBV10-1 and TRBJ1-5; D not certain. Germline V gene sequence: CDR1 WNHNN, CDR2 SYGVQD (reference sequence). The CDR3 length is 12 residues. V gave up 5 bases and J gave up 1 base, with 3 bases separating them. The CDR3, as DNA: TGCGCCAGCAGTACAAGCAATCAGCCCCAGCATTTT. Protein: CASSTSNQPQHF.

The rearrangement links TRBV5-1 to TRBJ1-1, with 7 nucleotides matching TRBD1. With V trimmed by 0 bases and J by 5 bases, 13 bases remained unmatched. This CDR3 spans 17 amino acids. Germline values: CDR1 SGHRS, CDR2 YFSETQ. In DNA, the CDR3 is TGCGCCAGCAGCTTGGGCGGGACAGCTAATGCGCGGACTGAAGCTTTCTTT. Encoded protein: CASSLGGTANARTEAFF.

This chain connects TRBV30 to TRBJ2-1, with 7 bases lining up with TRBD1. The V segment lost 0 bases and the J segment 9 bases; nucleotides outside the gene matches: 8. Per the germline V gene, CDR1 is GTSNPN and CDR2 is SVGIG (reference sequence). CDR3 length: 14 residues. The CDR3 DNA reads TGTGCCTGGAGTGTACAAGGGGGCTGGGGTGAGCAGTTCTTC. The encoded protein is CAWSVQGGWGEQFF. Using reference TRBV30 and TRBJ2-1 for the parts outside the CDR3, the full variable domain is SQTIHQWPATLVQPVGSPLSLECTVEGTSNPNLYWYRQAAGRGLQLLFYSVGIGQISSEVPQNLSASRPQDRQFILSSKKLLLSDSGFYLCAWSVQGGWGEQFFGPGTRLTVL.

Here the CDR3 reads CASSPGQAYGYTF. The DNA for the CDR3 is TGCGCCAGCAGTCCCGGACAGGCCTATGGCTACACCTTC. This chain joins TRBV5-1 and TRBJ1-2; TRBD1 agrees at 7 bases. V shed 5 bases and J 4 bases; nucleotides not matched to a gene: 5. The germline V gene has CDR1 SGHRS and CDR2 YFSETQ. CDR3 length: 13 amino acids.

V and J are TRBV6-5 and TRBJ1-2, with TRBD1 matching over 11 bases. V shed 4 bases, J shed 7 bases, and the junction held 5 bases outside the gene matches. CDR3 size: 14 residues. The germline CDR1 and CDR2 sequences are MNHEY and SVGAGI. Written as DNA, the CDR3 is TGTGCCAGCAGTTTTGGACAGGGGGCGGTTGGCTACACCTTC. This gives the protein CASSFGQGAVGYTF.

This chain joins TRBV7-8 and TRBJ2-3, with D unclear. V shed 1 base and J shed 8 bases, with 7 bases lying between them. The CDR3 extends over 12 amino acids. In germline, CDR1 is SGHVS, CDR2 FQNEAQ. CDR3 sequence: CASSLVTSTQYF. CDR3 sequence (DNA): TGTGCCAGCAGCTTAGTTACAAGTACGCAGTATTTT.

This rearrangement joins TRBV5-1 to TRBJ1-3; no clear D. CDR1 and CDR2 (germline): SGHRS, YFSETQ. The CDR3 length is 16 residues. V was clipped by 4 bases and J by 0 bases, with 14 bases between them. DNA for the CDR3: TGCGCCAGCAGCCAGGAGGCCGGGAACTCTGGAAACACCATATATTTT. Translating gives CASSQEAGNSGNTIYF.

CDR3 protein: CASSSRAPAVTGELFF. In DNA form, the CDR3 reads TGTGCCAGCAGCTCTAGAGCCCCAGCGGTTACCGGGGAGCTGTTTTTT. J is TRBJ2-2 and V is TRBV5-8; D is perhaps TRBD2 (5 bases). From germline, CDR1 is SGHTS and CDR2 YDEGEE. V lost 3 bases, J lost 5 bases, and 17 bases lay in between. This CDR3 comprises 16 residues. Full variable domain (outside the CDR3, taken from reference TRBV5-8 and TRBJ2-2): EAGVTQSPTHLIKTRGQQATLRCSPISGHTSVYWYQQALGLGLQFLLWYDEGEERNRGNFPPRFSGRQFPNYSSELNVNALELEDSALYLCASSSRAPAVTGELFFGEGSRLTVL.

The CDR3 is CASRSQSPRRSYNEQFF. Written as DNA, the CDR3 is TGTGCCAGCAGATCCCAGTCTCCGCGGCGCTCCTACAATGAGCAGTTCTTC. The chain has TRBV27 and TRBJ2-1, with unresolved D. The germline gives CDR1 MNHEY, CDR2 SMNVEV (reference sequence). The CDR3 runs 17 residues. V was cut by 6 bases and J by 0 bases, with 18 bases left in between.

This rearrangement joins TRBV29-1 to TRBJ2-3; perhaps TRBD1 as D (5 bases). The V and J ends lost 5 bases and 0 bases respectively, with 12 bases between them. The CDR3 length is 14 residues. Germline V lookup: CDR1 SQVTM, CDR2 ANQGSEA. DNA for the CDR3: TGCAGCGTTCGAGGCGGACAAAGCACAGATACGCAGTATTTT. Protein product: CSVRGGQSTDTQYF.

The chain employs TRBV19 and TRBJ1-5; D is unresolved. V lost 6 bases and J 3 bases, leaving 18 bases between the germline ends. The CDR3 is 16 amino acids. Per the germline V gene, CDR1 is LNHDA and CDR2 is SQIVND (reference sequence). CDR3 DNA sequence: TGTGCCAGTAGCGCATTGGCGGGGTTAGACAATCAGCCCCAGCATTTT. Translated, it gives CASSALAGLDNQPQHF.

The chain combines TRBV6-5 with TRBJ1-5, with a tentative D call TRBD1 (6 bases). V was clipped by 5 bases and J by 2 bases, with 7 bases between them. The CDR3 is 13 residues long. The germline CDR1 and CDR2 sequences are MNHEY and SVGAGI. The CDR3 protein is CASSPGGNQPQHF. The CDR3 DNA reads as TGTGCCAGCAGTCCAGGGGGCAATCAGCCCCAGCATTTT.